The 28 T cell receptor beta chains reported below all come from one sample, sequenced in a study of regulatory T cells in long-lasting Graves disease. The time point: newly diagnosed GD, antithyroid drugs for less than 3 months. PBMCs provided the RNA from which the TCR library was made. CDR3 regions were amplified by Arm-PCR using iRepertoire HTBI primers to build TCR beta libraries. Via MiXCR, TCRdb re-called the multiplex PCR reads, giving one row per CDR3 protein. The sample lists about 470,000 distinct CDR3 sequences, more than 12% occurring once. The same data also went into a second study, on T cells in Graves' hyperthyroidism and ophthalmopathy.

The sequenced sample was peripheral blood mononuclear cells (PBMCs), obtained at new diagnosis, from a patient treated with antithyroid drugs. The receptors were gathered from a woman in her twenties or thirties with Graves disease.

Ten or more counts support this clonotype. CDR3 bases: TGTGCCATCAGTGAGTCGGTTGCAGGGGGCGAGAACACTGAAGCTTTCTTT. As protein: CAISESVAGGENTEAFF. The chain has TRBV10-3 and TRBJ1-1, with 8 bases lining up with TRBD1. Trimming at V came to 0 bases and at J to 1 base, leaving 7 bases not matched to a gene. Germline V gene data show CDR1 as ENHRY and CDR2 as SYGVKD. The CDR3 runs to 17 residues.

In its sample, this clonotype was seen many times. The chain carries TRBV7-3 and TRBJ2-1, with D perhaps assigned TRBD1 or TRBD2 (6 bases each). This CDR3 has 15 amino acids. Trimming removed 7 bases at V and 5 bases at J, with 18 bases between. Germline CDR1 is SGHTA and CDR2 is FQGTGA. CDR3 in DNA: TGTGCCAGCACCAAGGGGGGAGTGAATAACAATGAGCAGTTCTTC. It translates to CASTKGGVNNNEQFF.

This chain joins TRBV9 and TRBJ2-1; D is tentatively TRBD1 or TRBD2 (6 bases each). Looked up from germline, CDR1 is SGDLS and CDR2 is YYNGEE. The CDR3 contains 16 residues. The ends were cut back, 2 bases at V and 8 bases at J, with 20 bases in the middle. The CDR3 here is CASSVRGQAGSDEQFF. The CDR3 nucleotides are TGTGCCAGCAGCGTTCGGGGACAAGCCGGGAGCGATGAGCAGTTCTTC.

There are many counts of this clonotype. V is TRBV7-9 and J is TRBJ2-5, with 8 bases fitting TRBD2. Germline V gene lookup returns CDR1 SEHNR and CDR2 FQNEAQ (reference sequence). Losses at the gene ends were 5 bases for V and 5 bases for J; bases not matched to a gene: 13. CDR3 size: 16 residues. The CDR3 spells CASSATTSARWETQYF. The DNA of the CDR3 is TGTGCCAGCAGCGCCACGACTAGCGCACGTTGGGAGACCCAGTACTTC.

This clonotype was recorded at least ten times. V gene TRBV7-3 combines with J gene TRBJ2-3; possibly TRBD1 for D (6 bases). Germline V CDR1 and CDR2: SGHTA, FQGTGA. V was pared by 4 bases and J by 6 bases, with 20 bases between. The CDR3 covers 16 residues. CDR3 region: CASSSMEQGPGDTQYF. CDR3 sequence (DNA): TGTGCCAGCAGCTCGATGGAACAGGGCCCCGGGGATACGCAGTATTTT.

Here the CDR3 DNA reads TGTGCCAGTCGACTGAGCATGAACACTGAAGCTTTCTTT. Translating it yields CASRLSMNTEAFF. The chain combines TRBV19 with TRBJ1-1; D is unresolved. CDR3 length: 13 residues. The ends were cut back, 8 bases at V and 0 bases at J, with 10 bases in the middle. Germline CDR1 is LNHDA and CDR2 is SQIVND (reference sequence).

The J gene is TRBJ1-6, the V gene TRBV20-1, with 7 positions matching TRBD1. CDR1 is DFQATT, CDR2 SNEGSKA, per germline (reference sequence). There are 14 residues in the CDR3. J lost 9 bases, V lost 1 base, and 6 bases had no gene match. In DNA, the CDR3 is TGCAGTGCTAGAGCCCCTCGACAGGGTTCACCCCTCCACTTT. It yields the protein CSARAPRQGSPLHF.

This clonotype was counted once. This may be a read error, as it is one base from a much larger clone. The chain employs TRBV3-1 and TRBJ2-4, with 7 bases identical to TRBD2. Germline V gene data show CDR1 as LGHDT and CDR2 as YNNKEL (reference sequence). Unmatched junction bases numbered 8, after V lost 1 base and J lost 2 bases. The CDR3 totals 17 residues. CDR3 loop: CASSQVLEGLTKNIQYF. The CDR3 DNA reads TGTGCCAGCAGCCAAGTTCTGGAGGGACTAACCAAAAACATTCAGTACTTC.

The chain combines TRBV15 with TRBJ1-4; D is uncertain. The CDR3 is 16 amino acids. V lost 5 bases to trimming and J lost 8 bases, with 21 bases between them. CDR1 and CDR2 from the germline V gene are LNHNV and YYDKDF (reference sequence). The CDR3 reads CATSPTRSHTDEKLFF. CDR3 DNA: TGTGCCACCAGCCCTACTAGGTCCCACACGGACGAAAAACTGTTTTTT.

This clonotype was seen a few times. J is TRBJ1-2 and V is TRBV5-4, with 9 positions matching TRBD1. Germline CDR1 is SGHNT and CDR2 is YYREEE (reference sequence). Germline trimming cut 4 bases from V and 4 bases from J; bases unmatched to any gene: 5. This CDR3 contains 14 residues. For the CDR3, the DNA is TGTGCCAGCAGCCCCGACAGGGGGGGCTATGGCTACACCTTC. Translated, it gives CASSPDRGGYGYTF. Complete variable domain (other parts from reference TRBV5-4 and TRBJ1-2): ETGVTQSPTHLIKTRGQQVTLRCSSQSGHNTVSWYQQALGQGPQFIFQYYREEENGRGNFPPRFSGLQFPNYSSELNVNALELDDSALYLCASSPDRGGYGYTFGSGTRLTVV.

A few counts support this clonotype. CDR3 bases: TGTGCCAGCTCACCCCGGGACGCAACTAACTATGGCTACACCTTC. This gives the protein CASSPRDATNYGYTF. The rearrangement links TRBV18 to TRBJ1-2; D is possibly TRBD1 (5 bases). There are 15 residues in the CDR3. Germline assignment: CDR1 KGHSH and CDR2 LQKENI. Between the trimmed V and J ends, which lost 3 bases and 0 bases, there was a span of 11 bases.

This rearrangement joins TRBV6-9 to TRBJ1-5; D gene uncertain. Trimming stripped 4 bases from V and 3 bases from J, with 4 bases between. CDR1 and CDR2 (germline): MNHGY, SVAAGI. The CDR3 has 12 residues. The CDR3 region is CASSFINQPQHF. CDR3 coding DNA: TGTGCCAGCAGTTTCATCAATCAGCCCCAGCATTTT.

The sample holds many counts of this clonotype. The chain couples TRBV29-1 to TRBJ1-1; tentatively, D is TRBD1 (5 bases). CDR1 is SQVTM, CDR2 ANQGSEA, per germline. Trimming took 3 bases from V and 0 from J, leaving 11 bases between them. This CDR3 is built from 14 residues. CDR3 protein: CSVEGVSLNTEAFF. The CDR3 bases are TGCAGCGTTGAGGGGGTCAGCCTGAACACTGAAGCTTTCTTT.

This clonotype has a single count. This may arise from a read error, as a much more abundant clone is one base away. This chain uses TRBV5-6 with TRBJ2-5; the match to TRBD1 covers 12 bases. Germline V gene sequence: CDR1 SGHDT, CDR2 YYEEEE. This CDR3 has 14 residues. J lost 8 bases, V lost 5 bases, and 7 bases had no gene match. The CDR3 nucleotides are TGTGCCAGCAGGCGGGACAGGGGGCGCGGAACCCAGTACTTC. It yields the protein CASRRDRGRGTQYF. The full variable domain, with the rest looked up from reference TRBV5-6 and TRBJ2-5, is DAGVTQSPTHLIKTRGQQVTLRCSPKSGHDTVSWYQQALGQGPQFIFQYYEEEERQRGNFPDRFSGHQFPNYSSELNVNALLLGDSALYLCASRRDRGRGTQYFGPGTRLLVL.

This clonotype was observed many times. The chain couples TRBV11-2 to TRBJ2-4; 10 positions agree with TRBD1. The V and J ends lost 3 bases and 1 base, in that order; junction bases with no gene match: 12. Per the germline V gene, CDR1 is SGHAT and CDR2 is FQNNGV. This CDR3 has 19 amino acids. CDR3 amino acids: CASSFGTGVVIRAKNIQYF. CDR3 coding DNA: TGTGCCAGCAGCTTCGGGACAGGGGTTGTGATTAGGGCCAAAAACATTCAGTACTTC.

Only a few counts were recorded for this clonotype. This chain links TRBV6-1 with TRBJ2-5; no firm D call. Trimming pared 9 bases from V and 3 bases from J, leaving 5 bases between. This CDR3 contains 10 residues. The germline CDR1 and CDR2 sequences are MNHNS and SASEGT. CDR3 in amino acids: CASKKETQYF. In DNA, the CDR3 is TGTGCCAGTAAAAAAGAGACCCAGTACTTC.

At least ten counts were recorded for this clonotype. The gene calls are TRBV28 and TRBJ1-5; no definite D call. Trimming stripped 2 bases from V and 3 bases from J, with 11 bases between. The CDR3 runs to 15 residues. Germline-derived CDR1 and CDR2 are MDHEN and SYDVKM. Written as DNA, the CDR3 is TGTGCCAGCAGTTTAATCGTAGCGAACAATCAGCCCCAGCATTTT. Protein: CASSLIVANNQPQHF.

The chain combines TRBV27 with TRBJ2-7, with D perhaps TRBD1 (6 bases). The germline V gene encodes CDR1 MNHEY and CDR2 SMNVEV (reference sequence). There are 13 residues in the CDR3. Trimming took off 7 bases at V and 5 bases at J, with 15 bases between the two ends. The CDR3 DNA reads as TGTGCCAGCAACCTCAGGGGAAGAAACGAGCAGTACTTC. The encoded protein is CASNLRGRNEQYF.

In its sample, this clonotype was seen many times. The chain recombines TRBV12-3 or TRBV12-4 with TRBJ2-2, with 8 bases identical to TRBD2. This CDR3 is built from 20 residues. J was trimmed by 4 bases and V by 3 bases; bases with no gene match: 19. The CDR3 reads CASSFGGDKWGRGITGELFF. In DNA, the CDR3 is TGTGCCAGCAGTTTCGGGGGGGATAAGTGGGGAAGGGGGATCACCGGGGAGCTGTTTTTT.

This clonotype was counted a few times. The chain has TRBV18 and TRBJ2-2; D is perhaps TRBD2 (6 bases). CDR3 length: 16 residues. Germline V gene data show CDR1 as KGHSH and CDR2 as LQKENI. Trimming shortened V by 3 bases and J by 0 bases, and 11 bases separated the two germline ends. The chain's CDR3 is CASSPSSVSNTGELFF. The CDR3 nucleotides read TGTGCCAGCTCACCTTCTAGCGTATCGAACACCGGGGAGCTGTTTTTT.

This clonotype appeared a few times. The chain employs TRBV24-1 and TRBJ2-3; 7 bases line up with TRBD1. The germline gives CDR1 KGHDR, CDR2 SFDVKD. This CDR3 spans 16 amino acids. The V gene end was trimmed by 3 bases and the J gene end by 0 bases; junction bases not matched to a gene: 5. CDR3 sequence (DNA): TGTGCCACCAGTGATACAGGGGCGATTAGCACAGATACGCAGTATTTT. As protein: CATSDTGAISTDTQYF.

The chain has TRBV6-2 or TRBV6-3 and TRBJ1-2; TRBD1 agrees at 11 bases. The germline CDR1 and CDR2 sequences are MNHEY and SVGEGT. V gave up 5 bases and J gave up 8 bases; unmatched junction bases: 10. The CDR3 is made up of 15 amino acids. The DNA for the CDR3 is TGTGCCAGCAGTGACCCCGGACAGGGGGCGCGGGGCTACACCTTC. As protein: CASSDPGQGARGYTF.

V gene TRBV7-3 combines with J gene TRBJ2-3, with D possibly TRBD2 on 7 matching bases. Germline loops: CDR1 SGHTA, CDR2 FQGTGA. Between the trimmed V and J ends, which lost 5 bases and 5 bases, there was a span of 14 bases. The CDR3 contains 14 residues. The CDR3 loop is CASSAVGGGDTQYF. In nucleotides, the CDR3 is TGTGCCAGCAGCGCCGTAGGGGGGGGAGATACGCAGTATTTT. The full variable domain, in which reference TRBV7-3 and TRBJ2-3 provide the parts outside the CDR3, is GAGVSQTPSNKVTEKGKYVELRCDPISGHTALYWYRQSLGQGPEFLIYFQGTGAADDSGLPNDRFFAVRPEGSVSTLKIQRTERGDSAVYLCASSAVGGGDTQYFGPGTRLTVL.

This clonotype has ten or more counts. The chain combines TRBV2 with TRBJ1-1; possibly TRBD1 for D (5 bases). With 6 bases removed from V and 1 base from J, the gap between germline ends came to 9 bases. CDR3 size: 13 residues. Germline CDR1 is SNHLY and CDR2 is FYNNEI. The CDR3 DNA sequence: TGTGCCAGCAGGCCGGGGGGGAACACTGAAGCTTTCTTT. Translating gives CASRPGGNTEAFF.

This clonotype showed up just a few times. V gene TRBV12-3 or TRBV12-4 combines with J gene TRBJ1-1; 8 bases align to TRBD1. This CDR3 comprises 13 residues. With 5 bases clipped from V and 4 bases from J, the junction kept 3 bases outside the gene matches. CDR3 sequence (DNA): TGTGCCAGCAGTGCGGACAGGGCCACTGAAGCTTTCTTT. It translates to CASSADRATEAFF.

This clonotype was counted at least ten times. The chain links TRBV6-2 or TRBV6-3 to TRBJ1-1, with TRBD1 as a possible D gene (6 bases). The CDR3 spans 14 residues. Trimming removed 5 bases from V and 12 bases from J, with 22 bases in between. The germline V gene encodes CDR1 MNHEY and CDR2 SVGEGT. The CDR3 spells CASSTLGGTPGTFF. In DNA, the CDR3 is TGTGCCAGCAGTACTCTCGGGGGCACCCCGGGAACTTTCTTT.

This clonotype was detected many times. The J gene is TRBJ2-1, the V gene TRBV7-8; D uncertain. CDR1 and CDR2 from the germline V gene are SGHVS and FQNEAQ. The V end lost 5 bases, the J end lost 15 bases, and 23 bases lay between the germline ends. The CDR3 loop spans 14 amino acids. CDR3 amino acids: CASSPHPLVPCWFF. The DNA of the CDR3 is TGTGCCAGCAGCCCCCACCCCCTAGTTCCCTGTTGGTTCTTC.

This clonotype was seen at least ten times. This sequence joins TRBV6-1 and TRBJ2-3, with 7 bases aligning to TRBD1. Germline lookup yields CDR1 MNHNS and CDR2 SASEGT. The CDR3 contains 15 residues. J lost 1 base, V lost 5 bases, and 6 bases had no gene match. The CDR3 region has the DNA TGTGCCAGCAGTCCGGGGACAGTCCGCACAGATACGCAGTATTTT. Translation gives CASSPGTVRTDTQYF.